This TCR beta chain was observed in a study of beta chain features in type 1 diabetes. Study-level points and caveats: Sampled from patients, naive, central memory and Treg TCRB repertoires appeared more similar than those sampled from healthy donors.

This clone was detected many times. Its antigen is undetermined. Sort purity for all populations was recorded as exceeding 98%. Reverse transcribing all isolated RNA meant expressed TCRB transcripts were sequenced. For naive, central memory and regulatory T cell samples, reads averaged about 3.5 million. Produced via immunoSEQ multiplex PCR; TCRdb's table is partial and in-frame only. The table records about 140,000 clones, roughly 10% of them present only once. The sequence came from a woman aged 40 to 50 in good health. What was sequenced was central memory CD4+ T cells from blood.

The CDR3 region is CASSSSSNQPQHF. The CDR3 nucleotides are TGTGCCAGCAGCTCGAGTAGCAATCAGCCCCAGCATTTT. The chain combines TRBV7-2 with TRBJ1-5; no firm D call. V lost 4 bases, J lost 0 bases, and 4 bases lay in between. The germline CDR1 and CDR2 sequences are SGHTA and FQGNSA. This CDR3 spans 13 amino acids.